The present TCR beta chain was sequenced within a study of Ad26.COV2.S vaccination and SARS-CoV-2 variants. Overall study: Recipients of Ad26.COV2.S got it intramuscularly, once or twice 56 days apart.

A note on this clone: Its antigen is unidentified.

Sequencing used immunoSEQ multiplex PCR; TCRdb keeps in-frame clones, though not all of them. Of about half a million clones listed, 89% are singletons. Treatment defined: over 15 received Ad26.COV2.S at low or high dose, single or two shots; 5 received placebo; per-sample allocation not given. Sampling was performed 63 days after the first vaccine or placebo injection. Aged 18-55 years, donor was enrolled in Boston around 2020. Notes on the study in general: The placebo group had lower spike-specific TCR breadth than the vaccine recipients did.

CDR1 and CDR2 from the germline V gene are KGHSH and LQKENI. The CDR3 spans 13 residues. Losses at the gene ends were 3 bases for V and 11 bases for J; bases not matched to a gene: 9. Here the sequenced sample was peripheral blood, taken in a trial of Ad26.COV2.S vaccine versus placebo. This TCR was recovered from a person aged 18-65 years who received the Ad26.COV2.S COVID-19 vaccine or a placebo. The chain combines TRBV18 with TRBJ1-1; 7 bases map to TRBD1. CDR3 sequence (DNA): TGTGCCAGCTCACCCCAGGGGGGTGTTCGGGCTTTCTTT. It specifies CASSPQGGVRAFF.